The 21 T cell receptor beta chains given below trace back to one sample, sequenced in a study of early T cells in non-severe SARS-CoV-2 infection. TCRdb independently ran MiXCR on the 5' RACE reads; one entry per CDR3 protein. This sample yields some 52,000 distinct CDR3 sequences, of which 7% to 9% are seen a single time; about 9.4% belongs to the top ten. Input material: whole blood. The receptor set was obtained from an adult who was a healthcare worker with PCR-confirmed SARS-CoV-2 infection or an uninfected control (not recorded which).

This clonotype has ten or more counts. This sequence joins TRBV30 and TRBJ2-3; 7 nucleotides line up with TRBD2. Germline V CDR1 and CDR2: GTSNPN, SVGIG (reference sequence). The V and J ends lost 4 bases and 4 bases, in that order; junction bases with no gene match: 8. CDR3 length: 14 amino acids. For the CDR3, the DNA is TGTGCCTGGAAAGGCGCGGGAGTATCAGATACGCAGTATTTT. Amino acid sequence: CAWKGAGVSDTQYF. The full variable domain, its missing parts supplied by reference TRBV30 and TRBJ2-3, is SQTIHQWPATLVQPVGSPLSLECTVEGTSNPNLYWYRQAAGRGLQLLFYSVGIGQISSEVPQNLSASRPQDRQFILSSKKLLLSDSGFYLCAWKGAGVSDTQYFGPGTRLTVL.

This chain's CDR3 is CAARQGEDSEQYF. CDR3 nucleotides: TGTGCCGCCCGACAGGGGGAGGACAGCGAGCAGTACTTC. V is TRBV28 and J is TRBJ2-7, with 9 bases matching TRBD1. This CDR3 spans 13 amino acids. CDR1 and CDR2 (germline): MDHEN, SYDVKM. V trimming: 11 bases; J trimming: 6 bases; junction bases outside the gene matches: 11.

This sequence joins TRBV12-3 or TRBV12-4 and TRBJ2-7; D possibly corresponds to TRBD2 (5 bases). Deletions cut 8 bases from V and 1 base from J, with 6 bases between. The CDR3 loop spans 11 amino acids. CDR3 sequence: CASRDSYEQYF. In nucleotides, the CDR3 is TGTGCCAGCCGGGATTCCTACGAGCAGTACTTC.

This clonotype was observed a few times. This CDR3 reads CSARDPKPGPIYEQYF. DNA for the CDR3: TGCAGTGCTAGAGATCCGAAGCCAGGGCCAATCTACGAGCAGTACTTC. J is TRBJ2-7 and V is TRBV20-1, with a possible D match to TRBD1 (5 bases). Germline V gene sequence: CDR1 DFQATT, CDR2 SNEGSKA (reference sequence). V lost 0 bases to trimming and J lost 3 bases, with 18 bases between them. The CDR3 covers 16 residues.

This clonotype occurred many times. The genes are TRBV7-2 and TRBJ2-7; a possible D gene is TRBD1 (6 bases). The V gene's germline CDR1 is SGHTA and CDR2 FQGNSA. This CDR3 comprises 16 residues. Trimming left V 1 base short and J 1 base short, with 14 bases between. The CDR3 protein is CASSLGGHGPSYEQYF. The CDR3 bases are TGTGCCAGCAGCTTAGGGGGACACGGACCTTCCTACGAGCAGTACTTC.

The sample holds a few counts of this clonotype. V is TRBV12-5 and J is TRBJ1-1; no reliable D call. Germline CDR1 reads LGHNT; CDR2 reads FRNRAP. V shed 1 base and J shed 3 bases, with 6 bases lying between them. This CDR3 comprises 13 residues. The CDR3 DNA reads TGTGCTAGTGGTTTGGCATCGGACACTGAAGCTTTCTTT. This sequence encodes CASGLASDTEAFF.

In its sample, this clonotype was seen a few times. The V call is TRBV20-1, the J call TRBJ2-2; unclear D gene. In germline, CDR1 is DFQATT, CDR2 SNEGSKA (reference sequence). The V and J ends lost 7 bases and 6 bases respectively, with 15 bases between them. The CDR3 totals 13 residues. CDR3 in DNA: TGCAGTGTTGGTGACGCCCGCGCCGGGGAGCTGTTTTTT. Protein sequence: CSVGDARAGELFF.

This clonotype was found a few times. V usage is TRBV9 and J usage is TRBJ1-5; no clear D. Per the germline V gene, CDR1 is SGDLS and CDR2 is YYNGEE. This CDR3 has 14 amino acids. V was shortened by 4 bases and J by 5 bases, with 13 bases between the two germline ends. Written as DNA, the CDR3 is TGTGCCAGCAGCCCCCAAGATTCGGATCAGCCCCAGCATTTT. Protein product: CASSPQDSDQPQHF.

In its sample, this clonotype was seen a few times. V gene TRBV20-1 combines with J gene TRBJ2-7; D remains unclear. This CDR3 has 12 amino acids. V shed 0 bases and J shed 4 bases, with 7 bases lying between them. Germline V gives CDR1 DFQATT, CDR2 SNEGSKA (reference sequence). The CDR3 DNA reads as TGCAGTGCTAGAGATCCCGGGTACGAGCAGTACTTC. This codes for CSARDPGYEQYF.

By share, this clonotype ranks as large (0.1 to 1%). This chain links TRBV6-1 with TRBJ2-7; tentatively, D is TRBD2 (5 bases). CDR1 and CDR2 from the germline V gene are MNHNS and SASEGT. The CDR3 extends over 14 amino acids. V was pared by 6 bases and J by 2 bases, with 14 bases between. As DNA, the CDR3 is TGTGCCAGCAGGTCGACTAATTCCCCCTACGAGCAGTACTTC. Its protein product is CASRSTNSPYEQYF.

In this sample, this clonotype turned up many times. This sequence joins TRBV7-2 and TRBJ2-1, with 10 bases aligning to TRBD2. V was pared by 5 bases and J by 8 bases, with 18 bases of the junction left unmatched. CDR1 and CDR2 from the germline V gene are SGHTA and FQGNSA. The CDR3 length is 18 residues. The CDR3 region is CASSPLMASGRGYHEQFF. Written as DNA, the CDR3 is TGTGCCAGCAGCCCCTTAATGGCTAGCGGGAGAGGATATCATGAGCAGTTCTTC.

This clonotype has only a few counts. The chain's CDR3 is CASSFGSSGNTIYF. The CDR3 nucleotides are TGTGCCAGCAGTTTCGGCAGCAGTGGAAACACCATATATTTT. The genes are TRBV28 and TRBJ1-3; D is unresolved. V shed 3 bases and J shed 3 bases, with 9 bases lying between them. The CDR3 has 14 residues. Germline CDR1 is MDHEN and CDR2 is SYDVKM.

V and J are TRBV6-2 or TRBV6-3 and TRBJ2-1; 9 bases are shared with TRBD1. Germline-derived CDR1 and CDR2 are MNHEY and SVGEGT. CDR3 size: 16 residues. J lost 8 bases, V lost 2 bases, and 10 bases had no gene match. CDR3 bases: TGTGCCAGCAGTTACGTTCCGGGACAGGGTATCGATGAGCAGTTCTTC. Translation gives CASSYVPGQGIDEQFF.

The rearrangement uses TRBV29-1 and TRBJ2-7; the D is unclear. Trimming took off 7 bases at V and 4 bases at J, with 14 bases between the two ends. This CDR3 comprises 12 residues. From germline, CDR1 is SQVTM and CDR2 ANQGSEA. The CDR3 region has the DNA TGCAGCGCGGCGAGGACCTCTTACGAGCAGTACTTC. Amino acid sequence: CSAARTSYEQYF.

The table lists this clonotype with a few counts. The chain combines TRBV29-1 with TRBJ1-1; 7 bases line up with TRBD1. This CDR3 has 14 amino acids. Losses at the gene ends were 5 bases for V and 1 base for J; bases not matched to a gene: 7. Germline CDR1 reads SQVTM; CDR2 reads ANQGSEA. DNA for the CDR3: TGCAGCGTTCTTACCGGGACAGCGAACACTGAAGCTTTCTTT. It translates to CSVLTGTANTEAFF.

The chain links TRBV9 to TRBJ1-6, with 11 bases aligning to TRBD1. The V and J ends lost 10 bases and 8 bases, in that order; junction bases with no gene match: 8. This CDR3 is built from 14 residues. The germline V gene has CDR1 SGDLS and CDR2 YYNGEE. CDR3: CAGNPGQGDSPLHF. The CDR3 region has the DNA TGTGCCGGCAATCCGGGACAGGGGGATTCACCCCTCCACTTT. Based on the CDR3 plus reference TRBV9 and TRBJ1-6, the full variable domain is DSGVTQTPKHLITATGQRVTLRCSPRSGDLSVYWYQQSLDQGLQFLIQYYNGEERAKGNILERFSAQQFPDLHSELNLSSLELGDSALYFCAGNPGQGDSPLHFGNGTRLTVT.

This chain uses TRBV27 with TRBJ2-3; 7 bases agree with TRBD1. In germline, CDR1 is MNHEY, CDR2 SMNVEV (reference sequence). V dropped 5 bases and J dropped 3; count of bases not matched to a gene: 14. This CDR3 contains 17 residues. For the CDR3, the DNA is TGTGCCAGCAGTCCCCCCCTGGGACAGTCATTTACAGATACGCAGTATTTT. The encoded protein is CASSPPLGQSFTDTQYF.

This clonotype is medium-sized within its sample. This chain uses TRBV12-3 or TRBV12-4 with TRBJ2-7; tentatively, D is TRBD1 or TRBD2 (5 bases each). Trimming shortened V by 3 bases and J by 3 bases, and 9 bases separated the two germline ends. The CDR3 runs to 13 residues. CDR3 residues: CASSFGGVYEQYF. In DNA form, the CDR3 reads TGTGCCAGCAGTTTTGGGGGAGTCTACGAGCAGTACTTC.

This clonotype was detected only a few times. The CDR3 DNA reads TGCGCCAGCAGCCAAGACCACAGGGGGTCAGATGGCTACACCTTC. Its protein product is CASSQDHRGSDGYTF. The chain joins TRBV4-3 to TRBJ1-2, with TRBD1 matching 8 bases. Germline V CDR1 and CDR2: LGHNA, YSLEER. Trimming took 0 bases from V and 6 from J; bases not matched to a gene: 6. The CDR3 covers 15 residues.

This clonotype was seen repeatedly, ten times or more. The V gene is TRBV28, the J gene TRBJ2-2; D possibly uses TRBD1 or TRBD2 (5 bases each). In germline, CDR1 is MDHEN, CDR2 SYDVKM. The CDR3 is made up of 13 amino acids. The V end lost 7 bases, the J end lost 6 bases, and 12 bases lay between the germline ends. CDR3: CASNFEGPGELFF. CDR3 bases: TGTGCCAGCAATTTCGAGGGGCCCGGGGAGCTGTTTTTT.

This clonotype came up a few times. The chain has TRBV7-9 and TRBJ1-5, with no clear D. Germline V gene data show CDR1 as SEHNR and CDR2 as FQNEAQ (reference sequence). The CDR3 extends over 16 amino acids. V lost 0 bases, J lost 7 bases, and 16 bases lay in between. CDR3: CASSLAAGGFVQPQHF. The CDR3 nucleotides read TGTGCCAGCAGCTTAGCGGCCGGAGGGTTCGTCCAGCCCCAGCATTTT. The complete variable domain, with remaining parts taken from reference TRBV7-9 and TRBJ1-5, reads DTGVSQNPRHKITKRGQNVTFRCDPISEHNRLYWYRQTLGQGPEFLTYFQNEAQLEKSRLLSDRFSAERPKGSFSTLEIQRTEQGDSAMYLCASSLAAGGFVQPQHFGDGTRLSIL.